This T cell receptor (beta chain) was recovered during a study of PD-1 blockade in classical Hodgkin lymphoma. General study results and limits: TCR diversity at baseline was reported to be reduced in newly diagnosed patients relative to healthy donors. There remain no defined causes for the repertoire differences, which possibly reflect disease activity or prior therapy.

Sequencing was performed with immunoSEQ multiplex PCR; in TCRdb, only in-frame clones are kept and a portion is missing. The sample holds some 9,100 clones; approximately 90% are singletons and the top ten take about 15%. Described time point: newly diagnosed, previously untreated cHL patient sample. After PBMCs were thawed, their CD8+ T cells were isolated by magnetic negative selection. PBMCs from patients with newly diagnosed, untreated classical Hodgkin lymphoma served as a comparison group for the relapsed/refractory trial patients. Trimming cost V 6 bases and J 5 bases; bases outside gene matches: 9. CDR1 and CDR2 from the germline V gene are MNHNS and SASEGT. The CDR3 consists of 15 residues. This clone was counted a single time. Its antigen is not identified.

The TCR comes from a human donor with classical Hodgkin lymphoma. The chain couples TRBV6-1 to TRBJ2-5, with 10 bases fitting TRBD1. Sequences were obtained from CD8+ T cells from blood. CDR3 residues: CASSVATGGSETQYF. In DNA form, the CDR3 reads TGTGCCAGCAGCGTAGCGACAGGGGGCTCTGAGACCCAGTACTTC.